Listed below are T cell receptor beta chains from one sample, sequenced in a study of T cells expressing NK-cell markers. With the 5' RACE reads reprocessed, TCRdb shows one record per CDR3 protein and no DNA. The sample totals 350,000 to 500,000 distinct CDR3 sequences; its top ten clones hold less than 7.5%. The sequenced sample was blood T cells: a sorted CD56 or NKG2C T cell subset, CD4+ or CD8+ T cells, or bulk PBMC T cells (not recorded which). The receptors stem from a woman between 18 and 75 years old in good health. The CDR3 runs from the conserved cysteine through the conserved F or W.

>TRBJ2-5|TRBV20-1
CSARGPAMETQYF
>TRBJ1-5|TRBV20-1
CSARWGGASRDQPQHF
>TRBJ2-3|TRBV27
CASSFAMDTQYF
>TRBJ2-1|TRBV20-1
CSARTSGRDEQFF
>TRBJ1-1|TRBV9
CASSVEGDTEAFF
>TRBJ1-2|TRBV6-1
CASSTTWTNYGYTF
>TRBJ2-1|TRBV18
CASSPTSAHPTHEQFF
>TRBJ1-3|TRBV20-1
CSASRTASGNTIYF
>TRBJ2-2|TRBV4-1
CASSPSGTATGELFF
>TRBJ2-3|TRBV7-6
CASSLIVGDTQYF
>TRBJ1-1|TRBV20-1
CSALPGGGTEAFF
>TRBJ2-1|TRBV7-2
CASSLGGTGRNEQFF
>TRBJ1-1|TRBV20-1
CSASRMGTEAFF
>TRBJ2-1|TRBV30
CAWSVGRASSYNEQFF
>TRBJ2-3|TRBV10-3
CAISGGQGGTDTQYF
>TRBJ2-2|TRBV7-9
CASSLMSWGRTGELFF
>TRBJ1-2|TRBV12-3/TRBV12-4
CASSLAGQGGYTF
>TRBJ2-7|TRBV20-1
CSARHSDTGLDEQYF
>TRBJ2-3|TRBV14
CASSQDLGLAVPTDTQYF
>TRBJ2-1|TRBV6-2/TRBV6-3
CASSYGTTGLAPNEQFF